The 26 T cell receptor beta chains reported below all come from one sample, sequenced in a study of shared clonotypes between healthy human individuals. Terminally differentiated effector memory CD45RA+ cells were excluded by CCR7 positive selection of CD45RO-negative cells. Measured with immunoSEQ multiplex PCR; TCRdb has only the in-frame clones, and not every one. The profile shows about 550,000 clones, roughly 95% of them singletons. The sequenced sample was naive CD8+ T cells sorted from blood. These receptor sequences come from a young woman in good health.

This rearrangement joins TRBV27 to TRBJ2-1; the D gene is possibly TRBD2 (6 bases). The ends were cut back, 2 bases at V and 7 bases at J, with 12 bases in the middle. CDR3 length equals 14 residues. CDR1 and CDR2 (germline): MNHEY, SMNVEV (reference sequence). CDR3 in amino acids: CASSLRDWTNEQFF. For the CDR3, the DNA is TGTGCCAGCAGTTTACGGGACTGGACAAATGAGCAGTTCTTC.

To note about this clone: This sample includes further DNA sequences coding for the same CDR3. V is TRBV28 and J is TRBJ2-7, with D uncertain. From germline, CDR1 is MDHEN and CDR2 SYDVKM. V was pared by 3 bases and J by 6 bases, with 6 bases between. The CDR3 length is 11 residues. The CDR3 protein is CASSFWAEQYF. The CDR3 DNA sequence: TGTGCCAGCAGTTTTTGGGCCGAGCAGTACTTC.

This chain uses TRBV25-1 with TRBJ2-7; no clear D gene. Trimming removed 1 base at V and 1 base at J, with 8 bases between. CDR1 and CDR2 (germline): MGHDK, SYGVNS. The CDR3 is made up of 14 amino acids. The CDR3 region is CASSESGESYEQYF. In DNA, the CDR3 is TGTGCCAGCAGTGAATCTGGGGAATCCTACGAGCAGTACTTC.

As regards this clone: The same CDR3 arises from other DNA sequences in this sample as well. The chain uses TRBV19 and TRBJ1-1; the D gene is possibly TRBD1 (6 bases). The CDR3 consists of 13 residues. The germline gives CDR1 LNHDA, CDR2 SQIVND (reference sequence). The ends were cut back, 3 bases at V and 5 bases at J, with 10 bases in the middle. In DNA, the CDR3 is TGTGCCAGTAGTATTGGAGGGGGGACTGAAGCTTTCTTT. Its protein is CASSIGGGTEAFF.

The chain combines TRBV21-1 with TRBJ1-4. TRBV21-1 is a recognized pseudogene. CDR3 length: 15 residues. The CDR3 protein is CASSNSGPRGEKLFF. The CDR3 region has the DNA TGTGCCAGCAGCAACTCCGGGCCGCGGGGTGAAAAACTGTTTTTT.

This chain links TRBV5-8 with TRBJ2-1; 7 nucleotides match TRBD2. The CDR3 consists of 15 residues. The germline CDR1 and CDR2 sequences are SGHTS and YDEGEE. Trimming removed 4 bases from V and 2 bases from J; junction bases left unmatched: 6. The CDR3 is CASSPTSATYNEQFF. CDR3 nucleotide sequence: TGTGCCAGCAGCCCTACTAGCGCCACCTACAATGAGCAGTTCTTC.

Remarks on this clone: Other nucleotide sequences from this sample produce the same CDR3. This chain joins TRBV27 and TRBJ2-5; no reliable D call. With the DNA end fitting TRBJ2-7 better, the J assignment may be wrong. CDR3 length: 12 amino acids. The V gene's germline CDR1 is MNHEY and CDR2 SMNVEV (reference sequence). In DNA form, the CDR3 reads TGTGCCAGCAGTTCTAGCTCCTACGAGCAGTACTTC. Its protein is CASSSSSYEQYF.

V usage is TRBV30 and J usage is TRBJ1-4; D not resolved. V shed 5 bases and J shed 5 bases, with 15 bases lying between them. CDR3 length equals 14 residues. Germline CDR1 is GTSNPN and CDR2 is SVGIG (reference sequence). This CDR3 reads CAWGNSPWNEKLFF. CDR3 DNA: TGTGCCTGGGGGAACAGCCCGTGGAATGAAAAACTGTTTTTT.

The V and J genes are TRBV6-1 and TRBJ2-7; D gene unclear. The CDR3 is made up of 15 amino acids. The germline V and J ends were trimmed by 2 bases and 2 bases, with 13 bases remaining between them. CDR1 and CDR2 (germline): MNHNS, SASEGT. The CDR3 protein is CASSEKAEMTYEQYF. The CDR3 nucleotides are TGTGCCAGCAGTGAAAAGGCGGAGATGACCTACGAGCAGTACTTC.

This chain uses TRBV5-4 with TRBJ2-3; TRBD2 agrees at 12 bases. After removal of 3 bases from V and 4 bases from J, the junction contained 12 bases not matched to a gene. CDR3 length: 18 amino acids. The germline V gene encodes CDR1 SGHNT and CDR2 YYREEE (reference sequence). The CDR3 DNA reads TGTGCCAGCAGCTACCCTAGCGGGAGGGCCGGGTCGGCAGATACGCAGTATTTT. Translating it yields CASSYPSGRAGSADTQYF.

The V call is TRBV9, the J call TRBJ1-2; D uncertain. CDR3 size: 12 residues. CDR1 is SGDLS and CDR2 is YYNGEE in the germline V gene. Trimming shortened V by 6 bases and J by 2 bases, and 8 bases separated the two germline ends. The chain's CDR3 is CASKALNYGYTF. The CDR3 nucleotides are TGTGCCAGCAAAGCCCTGAACTATGGCTACACCTTC.

The chain employs TRBV5-6 and TRBJ2-7; the D gene is possibly TRBD2 (6 bases). Looked up from germline, CDR1 is SGHDT and CDR2 is YYEEEE. V lost 1 base and J 2 bases, leaving 13 bases between the germline ends. This CDR3 comprises 15 residues. The CDR3 region is CASSLTWRDPYEQYF. Here the CDR3 DNA reads TGTGCCAGCAGCTTGACGTGGCGGGACCCCTACGAGCAGTACTTC.

The genes are TRBV5-1 and TRBJ2-1; TRBD2 matches at 12 bases. The trim removed 1 base at V and 6 bases at J, leaving 14 bases unmatched. Germline-derived CDR1 and CDR2 are SGHRS and YFSETQ. This CDR3 has 19 residues. This chain's CDR3 is CASSLSDTPSGRAFNEQFF. For the CDR3, the DNA is TGCGCCAGCAGCTTGAGCGACACCCCTAGCGGGAGGGCCTTCAATGAGCAGTTCTTC.

The chain couples TRBV5-6 to TRBJ2-5; D possibly corresponds to TRBD2 (6 bases). This CDR3 comprises 16 residues. Trimming removed 4 bases from V and 1 base from J, with 17 bases in between. CDR1 is SGHDT and CDR2 is YYEEEE in the germline V gene. The CDR3 is CASSPEGWEAQETQYF. The DNA of the CDR3 is TGTGCCAGCAGCCCAGAGGGGTGGGAGGCCCAAGAGACCCAGTACTTC. The whole variable domain, remainder taken from reference TRBV5-6 and TRBJ2-5, is DAGVTQSPTHLIKTRGQQVTLRCSPKSGHDTVSWYQQALGQGPQFIFQYYEEEERQRGNFPDRFSGHQFPNYSSELNVNALLLGDSALYLCASSPEGWEAQETQYFGPGTRLLVL.

The chain is built from TRBV28 and TRBJ2-7; TRBD2 agrees at 8 bases. V trimming: 6 bases; J trimming: 2 bases; junction bases outside the gene matches: 12. Germline V lookup: CDR1 MDHEN, CDR2 SYDVKM. The CDR3 has 16 amino acids. The CDR3: CASSPSVAGITYEQYF. CDR3 bases: TGTGCCAGCAGCCCTTCAGTAGCGGGAATAACCTACGAGCAGTACTTC. The full variable domain, completed using reference TRBV28 and TRBJ2-7, is DVKVTQSSRYLVKRTGEKVFLECVQDMDHENMFWYRQDPGLGLRLIYFSYDVKMKEKGDIPEGYSVSREKKERFSLILESASTNQTSMYLCASSPSVAGITYEQYFGPGTRLTVT.

The V gene is TRBV2, the J gene TRBJ1-5; 8 positions match TRBD1. Germline-derived CDR1 and CDR2 are SNHLY and FYNNEI. This CDR3 spans 15 amino acids. V was clipped by 6 bases and J by 2 bases; unmatched bases: 6. In DNA form, the CDR3 reads TGTGCCAGCAGGCGAACAGGGGGAGGCAATCAGCCCCAGCATTTT. It yields the protein CASRRTGGGNQPQHF. The whole variable domain, filled in from reference TRBV2 and TRBJ1-5, reads EPEVTQTPSHQVTQMGQEVILRCVPISNHLYFYWYRQILGQKVEFLVSFYNNEISEKSEIFDDQFSVERPDGSNFTLKIRSTKLEDSAMYFCASRRTGGGNQPQHFGDGTRLSIL.

The rearrangement links TRBV19 to TRBJ2-5; tentatively, D is TRBD2 (5 bases). Matching the DNA end better, TRBJ2-7 makes the J call doubtful. CDR3 length: 13 residues. Germline V gives CDR1 LNHDA, CDR2 SQIVND (reference sequence). The CDR3 loop reads CASSSGSFYEQYF. The CDR3 bases are TGTGCCAGTAGTTCGGGGTCTTTCTACGAGCAGTACTTC.

The chain has TRBV5-5 and TRBJ2-7; no reliable D call. The CDR3 totals 13 residues. Trimming removed 4 bases at V and 2 bases at J, with 10 bases between. Germline assignment: CDR1 SGHKS and CDR2 YYEKEE (reference sequence). CDR3 sequence reads: CASSPRLTYEQYF. The CDR3, as DNA: TGTGCCAGCAGCCCCCGGCTGACCTACGAGCAGTACTTC.

This clone was counted once. The chain couples TRBV10-3 to TRBJ1-5; D is unclear. Germline V lookup: CDR1 ENHRY, CDR2 SYGVKD. The CDR3 is 17 amino acids. The V end was cut by 5 bases, the J end by 0 bases, with 17 bases between. This CDR3 reads CAISLSLVQNSNQPQHF. The DNA of the CDR3 is TGTGCCATCAGTCTGAGTCTGGTACAGAATAGCAATCAGCCCCAGCATTTT.

This chain links TRBV28 with TRBJ2-7, with D perhaps TRBD1 (6 bases). Germline V CDR1 and CDR2: MDHEN, SYDVKM. The CDR3 is made up of 17 amino acids. Trimming shortened V by 5 bases and J by 3 bases, and 23 bases separated the two germline ends. In DNA form, the CDR3 reads TGTGCCAGCAGTGCCGATGGCATTGGGGACACCGGCTACGAGCAGTACTTC. Translating it yields CASSADGIGDTGYEQYF.

The chain carries TRBV2 and TRBJ1-4; the match to TRBD1 covers 7 bases. V gave up 6 bases and J gave up 5 bases; unmatched junction bases: 9. Germline V gives CDR1 SNHLY, CDR2 FYNNEI. The CDR3 loop spans 15 amino acids. The CDR3 protein is CASSGTGTENEKLFF. In DNA form, the CDR3 reads TGTGCCAGCAGCGGTACCGGGACAGAGAATGAAAAACTGTTTTTT.

Note on this clone: Distinct nucleotide sequences in the sample also encode this CDR3. The J gene is TRBJ2-7, the V gene TRBV19; the match to TRBD1 covers 10 bases. Germline V gene lookup returns CDR1 LNHDA and CDR2 SQIVND (reference sequence). The CDR3 has 14 residues. J was trimmed by 7 bases and V by 1 base; bases with no gene match: 4. CDR3 coding DNA: TGTGCCAGTAGTATAGGACAGGGGGCGTGGGAGCAGTACTTC. This encodes CASSIGQGAWEQYF.

About this clone itself: At the DNA level, this CDR3 is encoded by other sequences in the same sample as well. The chain uses TRBV7-9 and TRBJ2-1, with 8 bases lining up with TRBD2. Germline V gene lookup returns CDR1 SEHNR and CDR2 FQNEAQ (reference sequence). The CDR3 loop spans 15 amino acids. After removal of 5 bases from V and 3 bases from J, the junction contained 6 bases not matched to a gene. The CDR3 sequence is CASSPSGSSYNEQFF. The CDR3 nucleotides are TGTGCCAGCAGCCCCAGCGGGAGTAGCTACAATGAGCAGTTCTTC. Full variable domain (missing parts from reference TRBV7-9 and TRBJ2-1): DTGVSQNPRHKITKRGQNVTFRCDPISEHNRLYWYRQTLGQGPEFLTYFQNEAQLEKSRLLSDRFSAERPKGSFSTLEIQRTEQGDSAMYLCASSPSGSSYNEQFFGPGTRLTVL.

The V and J genes are TRBV11-2 and TRBJ2-7, with 7 bases that match TRBD2. This CDR3 is 15 amino acids long. V lost 4 bases, J lost 0 bases, and 6 bases stayed unmatched. Germline CDR1 reads SGHAT; CDR2 reads FQNNGV. CDR3 DNA sequence: TGTGCCAGCAGCTGGGCGGCGGGAGTCTCCTACGAGCAGTACTTC. It is translated as CASSWAAGVSYEQYF.

There are a few counts of this clone. The genes are TRBV28 and TRBJ1-5, with TRBD1 matching over 8 bases. The CDR3 is 14 amino acids. CDR1 and CDR2 from the germline V gene are MDHEN and SYDVKM. V gave up 1 base and J gave up 9 bases; unmatched junction bases: 5. CDR3 sequence reads: CASSLSPTGGPQHF. As DNA, the CDR3 is TGTGCCAGCAGTTTATCCCCTACAGGGGGGCCCCAGCATTTT. The variable domain in full, with the rest retrieved from reference TRBV28 and TRBJ1-5, is DVKVTQSSRYLVKRTGEKVFLECVQDMDHENMFWYRQDPGLGLRLIYFSYDVKMKEKGDIPEGYSVSREKKERFSLILESASTNQTSMYLCASSLSPTGGPQHFGDGTRLSIL.

The J gene is TRBJ2-1, the V gene TRBV19; 9 bases match TRBD1. CDR3 size: 13 residues. V dropped 9 bases and J dropped 5; count of bases not matched to a gene: 5. Germline V gene lookup returns CDR1 LNHDA and CDR2 SQIVND (reference sequence). The CDR3, as DNA: TGTGCCAGCAGACAGGGGGGAAACAATGAGCAGTTCTTC. Translation gives CASRQGGNNEQFF.